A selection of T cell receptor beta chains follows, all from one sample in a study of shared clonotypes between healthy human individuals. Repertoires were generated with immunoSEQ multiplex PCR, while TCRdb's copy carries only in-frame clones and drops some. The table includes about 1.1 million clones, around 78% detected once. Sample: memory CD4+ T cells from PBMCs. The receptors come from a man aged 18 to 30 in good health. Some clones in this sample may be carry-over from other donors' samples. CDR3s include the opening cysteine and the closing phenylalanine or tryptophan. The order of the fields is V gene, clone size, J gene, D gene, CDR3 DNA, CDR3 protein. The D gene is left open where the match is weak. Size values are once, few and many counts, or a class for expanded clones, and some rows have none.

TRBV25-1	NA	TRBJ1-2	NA	TGTGCCAGCAGTGACTGGGACACCGGCTATGGCTACACCTTC	CASSDWDTGYGYTF
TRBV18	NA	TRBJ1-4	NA	TGTGCCAGCTCACCAGGCAGGGGTGGTGAAAAACTGTTTTTT	CASSPGRGGEKLFF
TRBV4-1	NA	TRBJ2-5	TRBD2	TGCGCCAGCAGCCTGGGCCTCCGACTAGCAGGAGAGACCCAGTACTTC	CASSLGLRLAGETQYF
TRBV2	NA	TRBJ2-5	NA	TGTGCCAGCAGTGAATCACGAACAGGCCTGGCCACCCAGTACTTC	CASSESRTGLATQYF
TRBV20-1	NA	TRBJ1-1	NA	TGCGTACTTGTGCGGAACACTGAAGCTTTCTTT	CVLVRNTEAFF
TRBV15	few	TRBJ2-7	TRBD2	TGTGCCACCAGCAGAGATTTAGCGGGAGCCGAGCAGTACTTC	CATSRDLAGAEQYF
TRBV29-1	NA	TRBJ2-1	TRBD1	TGCAGCGTTGAAGTAGGGACAGTAAGTTCCTACAATGAGCAGTTCTTC	CSVEVGTVSSYNEQFF
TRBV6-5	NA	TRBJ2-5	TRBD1	TGTGCCAGCAGAGGGACAGGGAGGGAGACCCAGTACTTC	CASRGTGRETQYF
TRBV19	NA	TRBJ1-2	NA	TGTGCCAGTAGTGCCGGGGACCGGTGGAATGGCTACACCTTC	CASSAGDRWNGYTF
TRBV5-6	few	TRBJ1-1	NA	TGTGCCAGCAGCTTTAGGGCTACGAACACTGAAGCTTTCTTT	CASSFRATNTEAFF
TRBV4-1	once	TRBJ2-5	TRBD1	TGCGCCAGCAGCCAGGGACAGGGGCAGTTCCAAGAGACCCAGTACTTC	CASSQGQGQFQETQYF
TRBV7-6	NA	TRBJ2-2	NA	TGTGCCAGCAGCTTAGAGTACGGGGAGCTGTTTTTT	CASSLEYGELFF
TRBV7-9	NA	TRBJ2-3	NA	TGTGCCAGCTCACCACCGGGAACAGGGCAGGATACGCAGTATTTT	CASSPPGTGQDTQYF
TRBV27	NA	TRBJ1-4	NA	TGTGCCAGCAGATCAGGGGCGCCGGCTAATGAAAAACTGTTTTTT	CASRSGAPANEKLFF
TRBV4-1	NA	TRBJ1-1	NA	TGCGCCAGCAGCCTATACCAGGGGTGGGATACTGAAGCTTTCTTT	CASSLYQGWDTEAFF
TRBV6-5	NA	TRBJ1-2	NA	TGTGCCAGCAGTTCTATTCTCCCTCGGGGGAACTATGGCTACACCTTC	CASSSILPRGNYGYTF
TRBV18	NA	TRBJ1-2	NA	TGTGCCAGCTCACCGGGAATCACAGAGAACTATGGCTACACCTTC	CASSPGITENYGYTF
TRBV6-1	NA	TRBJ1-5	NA	TGTGCCAGCAGTTTAGATCTGGATCAGCCCCAGCATTTT	CASSLDLDQPQHF
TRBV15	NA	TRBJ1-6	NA	TGTGCCACCAGCAGAGAACGTCGGTCACCCCTCCACTTT	CATSRERRSPLHF
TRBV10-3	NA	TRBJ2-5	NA	TGTGCCATCAGGACCTCTTCTGTCGAGACCCAGTACTTC	CAIRTSSVETQYF
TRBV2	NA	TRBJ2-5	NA	TGTGCCAGCAGTGAATGGGTGCTGGTGGAGACCCAGTACTTC	CASSEWVLVETQYF
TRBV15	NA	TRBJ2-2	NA	TGTGCCACCAGCAGAGAGGGGACCGGGGAGCTGTTTTTT	CATSREGTGELFF
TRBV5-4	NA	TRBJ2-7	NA	TGTGCCAGCAGCTTTATGGACGAGCAGTACTTC	CASSFMDEQYF
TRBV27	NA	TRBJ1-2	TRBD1	TGTGCCAGCAGTTCGGTAGACAGGGTTCGTAGCTACACCTTC	CASSSVDRVRSYTF
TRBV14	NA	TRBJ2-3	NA	TGTGCCAGCAGCCGGGTGGGGGCCACAGATACGCAGTATTTT	CASSRVGATDTQYF
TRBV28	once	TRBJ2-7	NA	TGTGCCAGCAGTTCCACGCGCCAGGCCCTGCAGCAGTACTTC	CASSSTRQALQQYF
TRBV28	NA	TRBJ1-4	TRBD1	TGTGCCAGCATAGAAGGGGACAGGGAGGGAAAACTGTTTTTT	CASIEGDREGKLFF
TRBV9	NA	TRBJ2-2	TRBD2	TGTGCCAGCAGCAGCGGGAGCCTCACCGGGGAGCTGTTTTTT	CASSSGSLTGELFF
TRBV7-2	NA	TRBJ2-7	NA	TGTGCCAGCAGCTTCGGCGGGGGCGCGGGGGAGCAGTACTTC	CASSFGGGAGEQYF
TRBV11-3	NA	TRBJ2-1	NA	TGTGCCAGCAGCTTAGGAGGATTGCGCTCCTACAATGAGCAGTTCTTC	CASSLGGLRSYNEQFF
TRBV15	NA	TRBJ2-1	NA	TGTGCCACCAGGGTCGGGATTGGCTCCTACAATGAGCAGTTCTTC	CATRVGIGSYNEQFF
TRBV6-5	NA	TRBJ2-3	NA	TGTGCCAGCAGGAGGCTTAGCACAGATACGCAGTATTTT	CASRRLSTDTQYF
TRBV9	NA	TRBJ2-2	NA	TGTGCCAGCAGCCCCTCAGGCGGAATAAACACCGGGGAGCTGTTTTTT	CASSPSGGINTGELFF
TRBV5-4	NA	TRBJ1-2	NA	TGTGCCAGCAGCTTGGGCCCAATGGACTATGGCTACACCTTC	CASSLGPMDYGYTF
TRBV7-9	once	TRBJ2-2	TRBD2	TGTGCCAGCAGCCCGGCGGGAGATAGGGACACCGGGGAGCTGTTTTTT	CASSPAGDRDTGELFF
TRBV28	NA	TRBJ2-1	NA	TGTGCCAGCAGTTCCCCGGGACGCCGTTACAATGAGCAGTTCTTC	CASSSPGRRYNEQFF
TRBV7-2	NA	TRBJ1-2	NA	TGTGCCAGCAGCTTAGCGTGGGGACCTGGCAGTAGTACCTATGGCTACACCTTC	CASSLAWGPGSSTYGYTF
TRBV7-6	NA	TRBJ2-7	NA	TGTGCCAGCAGCCTAGGTGATGAGCAGTACTTC	CASSLGDEQYF
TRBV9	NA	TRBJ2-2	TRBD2	TGTGCCAGCAGCGCCCAACCTAGCGGGAGTATCACCGGGGAGCTGTTTTTT	CASSAQPSGSITGELFF
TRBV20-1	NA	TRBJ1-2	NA	TGCAGTGCTACAGATAACTATGGCTACACCTTC	CSATDNYGYTF
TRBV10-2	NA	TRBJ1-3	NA	TGCGCCAGCAGACAGGGCGCCTCTGGAAACACCATATATTTT	CASRQGASGNTIYF
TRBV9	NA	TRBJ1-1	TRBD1	TGTGCCAGCAGCCCGGACAGGGCCACTGAAGCTTTCTTT	CASSPDRATEAFF